These 18 T cell receptor beta chains were all obtained from the same sample, sequenced in a study of post-analysis software for immune sequencing data. Whole-study results and caveats: Patients had higher frequencies than controls of a few TRBV segments, including TRBV5-6, TRBV5-1 and TRBV20-1.

Prepared TCR beta cDNA libraries contained unique molecular identifiers. TCRdb called the PCR reads again in MiXCR, with one record for every CDR3 protein. This repertoire shows approximately 690,000 distinct CDR3 sequences, roughly three fifths found once; its top ten account for around 10%. These receptors' targets are unknown. What was sequenced was blood. These receptors all come from a girl aged 2 to 10 with multiple sclerosis.

This chain joins TRBV12-3 or TRBV12-4 and TRBJ2-1, with D possibly TRBD2 on 6 matching bases. The CDR3 runs to 14 residues. V was trimmed by 3 bases and J by 10 bases, leaving 16 bases between them. Written as DNA, the CDR3 is TGTGCCAGCAGTTTGGGGCAGTCCAGCGGGGAGCAGTTCTTC. Residues: CASSLGQSSGEQFF.

This clonotype was recorded only once. The genes are TRBV13 and TRBJ2-1; D tentatively reads TRBD1 or TRBD2 (6 bases each). Germline lookup yields CDR1 PRHDT and CDR2 FYEKMQ (reference sequence). The CDR3 runs 14 residues. Trimming cost V 7 bases and J 6 bases, with 16 bases left between them. DNA for the CDR3: TGTGCCAGCACCTTGTGGGGGGCCGCCAATGAGCAGTTCTTC. This gives the protein CASTLWGAANEQFF.

This clonotype was found a few times. V and J are TRBV7-9 and TRBJ2-1; 7 nucleotides align to TRBD2. Germline CDR1 is SEHNR and CDR2 is FQNEAQ (reference sequence). This CDR3 region has 14 residues. V shed 3 bases and J 8 bases; nucleotides not matched to a gene: 7. CDR3 DNA sequence: TGTGCCAGCAGCTTGGGAGGGTGGGGGGATGAGCAGTTCTTC. Amino acids: CASSLGGWGDEQFF.

J is TRBJ1-1 and V is TRBV11-2; D is perhaps TRBD1 (6 bases). The CDR3 is 14 residues long. CDR1 is SGHAT, CDR2 FQNNGV, per germline. V was shortened by 4 bases and J by 5 bases, with 14 bases between the two germline ends. In DNA form, the CDR3 reads TGTGCCAGCAGCTCCTCTAGACAGGTAACTGAAGCTTTCTTT. As protein: CASSSSRQVTEAFF. Using reference TRBV11-2 and TRBJ1-1 for the parts outside the CDR3, the full variable domain is EAGVAQSPRYKIIEKRQSVAFWCNPISGHATLYWYQQILGQGPKLLIQFQNNGVVDDSQLPKDRFSAERLKGVDSTLKIQPAKLEDSAVYLCASSSSRQVTEAFFGQGTRLTVV.

V and J are TRBV6-5 and TRBJ2-5, with 7 nucleotides matching TRBD2. From germline, CDR1 is MNHEY and CDR2 SVGAGI. Trimming cost V 0 bases and J 6 bases; bases outside gene matches: 7. CDR3 length: 15 amino acids. CDR3 bases: TGTGCCAGCAGTTACTCGACGTCGGGGGGAAAGACCCAGTACTTC. Its translation is CASSYSTSGGKTQYF.

The chain joins TRBV20-1 to TRBJ2-1; TRBD2 matches at 7 bases. This CDR3 region has 16 residues. Germline lookup yields CDR1 DFQATT and CDR2 SNEGSKA (reference sequence). Germline trimming cut 6 bases from V and 10 bases from J; bases unmatched to any gene: 21. CDR3 nucleotide sequence: TGCAGTGCCAGATGGGGCGGGACTACCCTACAGCAGGAGCAGTTCTTC. Protein product: CSARWGGTTLQQEQFF.

This CDR3 is CASTSGGIEQFF. CDR3 nucleotides: TGTGCCAGCACCTCTGGGGGGATTGAGCAGTTCTTC. The chain joins TRBV5-4 to TRBJ2-1; TRBD2 might be the D (6 bases). V lost 6 bases, J lost 9 bases, and 13 bases lay in between. CDR3 length: 12 amino acids. The germline V gene encodes CDR1 SGHNT and CDR2 YYREEE (reference sequence).

The genes are TRBV7-2 and TRBJ1-5; D may be TRBD1 (6 bases). Trimming cost V 1 base and J 9 bases, with 16 bases left between them. The germline V gene has CDR1 SGHTA and CDR2 FQGNSA. The CDR3 is 15 residues long. The CDR3 region is CASSLEGQPGGPQHF. CDR3 bases: TGTGCCAGCAGCTTAGAAGGACAGCCGGGAGGGCCCCAGCATTTT.

In its sample, this clonotype was seen a few times. The chain is built from TRBV7-2 and TRBJ1-2, with D unclear. Between the trimmed V and J ends, which lost 1 base and 0 bases, there was a span of 6 bases. The CDR3 contains 14 residues. From germline, CDR1 is SGHTA and CDR2 FQGNSA. In DNA, the CDR3 is TGTGCCAGCAGCTTAGAGGTCACTAACTATGGCTACACCTTC. Protein product: CASSLEVTNYGYTF.

The table lists this clonotype with a count of one. Written as DNA, the CDR3 is TGTGCCAGCAGCTTAGAAGGGGGCGCGAGCACTGAAGCTTTCTTT. It yields the protein CASSLEGGASTEAFF. The J gene is TRBJ1-1, the V gene TRBV7-9; 7 nucleotides match TRBD1. The CDR3 is 15 amino acids. V dropped 1 base and J dropped 4; count of bases not matched to a gene: 6. Germline V gene lookup returns CDR1 SEHNR and CDR2 FQNEAQ (reference sequence).

The chain recombines TRBV7-2 with TRBJ2-7; 10 nucleotides align to TRBD2. Germline CDR1 reads SGHTA; CDR2 reads FQGNSA. The CDR3 loop spans 17 amino acids. Trimming removed 0 bases from V and 2 bases from J; junction bases left unmatched: 7. As DNA, the CDR3 is TGTGCCAGCAGCTTAGCATTAGGGACTAGCGCTACCTACGAGCAGTACTTC. Its translation is CASSLALGTSATYEQYF. Together with reference TRBV7-2 and TRBJ2-7, the CDR3 gives the full variable domain: GAGVSQSPSNKVTEKGKDVELRCDPISGHTALYWYRQSLGQGLEFLIYFQGNSAPDKSGLPSDRFSAERTGGSVSTLTIQRTQQEDSAVYLCASSLALGTSATYEQYFGPGTRLTVT.

The V call is TRBV9, the J call TRBJ2-7; a possible D gene is TRBD2 (5 bases). The CDR3 length is 15 residues. The germline gives CDR1 SGDLS, CDR2 YYNGEE. Trimming removed 1 base from V and 5 bases from J, with 16 bases in between. CDR3 DNA: TGTGCCAGCAGCGTAAGCGGCGAAGACTACCACGAGCAGTACTTC. Its translation is CASSVSGEDYHEQYF. Full variable domain (outside the CDR3, taken from reference TRBV9 and TRBJ2-7): DSGVTQTPKHLITATGQRVTLRCSPRSGDLSVYWYQQSLDQGLQFLIQYYNGEERAKGNILERFSAQQFPDLHSELNLSSLELGDSALYFCASSVSGEDYHEQYFGPGTRLTVT.

The CDR3 region has the DNA TGTGCCATCAGTACCGCTAGAAACATTCAGTACTTC. It specifies CAISTARNIQYF. The genes are TRBV10-3 and TRBJ2-4; D unresolved. The CDR3 contains 12 residues. Germline values: CDR1 ENHRY, CDR2 SYGVKD. Trimming left V 5 bases short and J 6 bases short, with 8 bases between.

This clonotype has a single count. The V call is TRBV28, the J call TRBJ2-7; tentative D call: TRBD2 (7 bases). The DNA end lines up better with TRBJ2-5; the J call may be wrong. This CDR3 has 15 amino acids. Germline-derived CDR1 and CDR2 are MDHEN and SYDVKM. CDR3 in amino acids: CASSLLAGASGTQYF. CDR3 sequence (DNA): TGTGCCAGCAGTTTACTGGCGGGGGCTTCAGGGACCCAGTACTTC.

The chain recombines TRBV20-1 with TRBJ2-1; no definite D call. The CDR3 is 13 amino acids. V was pared by 1 base and J by 3 bases, with 7 bases between. Germline V gene data show CDR1 as DFQATT and CDR2 as SNEGSKA (reference sequence). The CDR3 loop reads CSARVTGYNEQFF. The CDR3 DNA is TGCAGTGCTAGAGTAACTGGCTACAATGAGCAGTTCTTC.

The CDR3 loop is CASKTGQDYGYTF. For the CDR3, the DNA is TGCGCCAGCAAGACGGGACAGGACTATGGCTACACCTTC. The rearrangement joins TRBV5-1 to TRBJ1-2; TRBD1 aligns across 8 bases. The CDR3 extends over 13 amino acids. Germline CDR1 and CDR2: SGHRS and YFSETQ. Trimming removed 6 bases from V and 3 bases from J; junction bases left unmatched: 4.

A few counts support this clonotype. The J gene is TRBJ2-5, the V gene TRBV24-1; 9 bases line up with TRBD2. CDR1 and CDR2 (germline): KGHDR, SFDVKD. The CDR3 sequence is 16 residues long. V shed 0 bases and J 1 base; nucleotides not matched to a gene: 2. This CDR3 reads CATSDLRAGGQETQYF. The CDR3, as DNA: TGTGCCACCAGTGATTTGCGAGCGGGGGGCCAAGAGACCCAGTACTTC.

CDR3 sequence reads: CASSLADRRTDTQYF. CDR3 nucleotide sequence: TGCGCCAGCAGCTTGGCCGACAGAAGGACAGATACGCAGTATTTT. This chain links TRBV5-1 with TRBJ2-3; D is perhaps TRBD1 (5 bases). Germline lookup yields CDR1 SGHRS and CDR2 YFSETQ. The CDR3 totals 15 residues. V was pared by 0 bases and J by 3 bases, with 11 bases between.